Listed below are T cell receptor beta chains from one sample, sequenced in a study of OX40 agonist ivuxolimab in advanced cancers. The table came from immunoSEQ multiplex PCR; TCRdb's copy has only in-frame clones and leaves some out. Here the sample spans 10,000 to 13,000 clones, over 70% being singletons. The sequences come from CD4+ or CD8+ T cells sorted from blood, collected in a trial of the OX40 agonist ivuxolimab. The receptor source for this set is an adult with an advanced solid tumor such as melanoma, head and neck, liver or kidney cancer. CDR3s include the opening cysteine and the closing phenylalanine or tryptophan. A D gene is named only where the DNA matches it firmly. The size entry is marked missing in some rows and otherwise reads once, few, many or a size class.

d_gene: TRBD1; v_gene: TRBV6-5; j_gene: TRBJ1-1; abundance: -; CDR3aa: CASQGAGTEAFF; CDR3nt: TGTGCCAGTCAGGGGGCAGGGACTGAAGCTTTCTTT
d_gene: -; v_gene: TRBV5-1; j_gene: TRBJ1-1; abundance: -; CDR3aa: CASSLGLGNTEAFF; CDR3nt: TGCGCCAGCAGCTTAGGGTTGGGGAACACTGAAGCTTTCTTT
d_gene: -; v_gene: TRBV5-1; j_gene: TRBJ1-1; abundance: -; CDR3aa: CASMAAGMNTEAFF; CDR3nt: TGCGCCAGCATGGCGGCGGGCATGAACACTGAAGCTTTCTTT
d_gene: -; v_gene: TRBV4-1; j_gene: TRBJ2-3; abundance: -; CDR3aa: CASSLQDGGTSTDTQYF; CDR3nt: TGCGCCAGCAGCCTTCAAGATGGGGGAACAAGCACAGATACGCAGTATTTT
d_gene: -; v_gene: TRBV6-4; j_gene: TRBJ1-1; abundance: -; CDR3aa: CASSDSGDTSEAFF; CDR3nt: TGTGCCAGCAGTGACTCAGGGGACACCAGTGAAGCTTTCTTT
d_gene: -; v_gene: TRBV7-8; j_gene: TRBJ1-4; abundance: -; CDR3aa: CASSLAPVGALGKLFF; CDR3nt: TGTGCCAGCAGCTTAGCGCCCGTAGGGGCACTGGGGAAACTGTTTTTT
d_gene: TRBD1; v_gene: TRBV2; j_gene: TRBJ2-7; abundance: few; CDR3aa: CASNPRDRGTYEQYF; CDR3nt: TGTGCCAGCAACCCCCGGGACAGGGGAACCTACGAGCAGTACTTC
d_gene: TRBD1; v_gene: TRBV7-3; j_gene: TRBJ2-7; abundance: -; CDR3aa: CASSMTGGYYEQYF; CDR3nt: TGTGCCAGCAGCATGACAGGGGGCTATTACGAGCAGTACTTC
d_gene: -; v_gene: TRBV5-5; j_gene: TRBJ2-1; abundance: few; CDR3aa: CASSLDHVGDNEQFF; CDR3nt: TGTGCCAGCAGCTTGGATCACGTCGGGGACAATGAGCAGTTCTTC
d_gene: -; v_gene: TRBV5-1; j_gene: TRBJ1-4; abundance: -; CDR3aa: CASSPLGGEEKLFF; CDR3nt: TGCGCCAGCAGCCCTCTGGGAGGGGAAGAAAAACTGTTTTTT
d_gene: -; v_gene: TRBV25-1; j_gene: TRBJ2-7; abundance: -; CDR3aa: CASSEFKEQGEYEQYF; CDR3nt: TGTGCCAGCAGTGAATTTAAGGAACAGGGAGAGTACGAGCAGTACTTC
d_gene: TRBD1; v_gene: TRBV2; j_gene: TRBJ2-1; abundance: -; CDR3aa: CASSGEGARGYNEQFF; CDR3nt: TGTGCCAGCAGCGGAGAGGGGGCCAGGGGCTACAATGAGCAGTTCTTC
d_gene: TRBD1; v_gene: TRBV7-9; j_gene: TRBJ2-7; abundance: -; CDR3aa: CASSPRQGPGAYEQYF; CDR3nt: TGTGCCAGCAGCCCACGACAGGGGCCGGGGGCCTACGAGCAGTACTTC
d_gene: -; v_gene: TRBV5-5; j_gene: TRBJ2-7; abundance: -; CDR3aa: CASSLAVWTDEQYF; CDR3nt: TGTGCCAGCAGCTTAGCTGTTTGGACCGACGAGCAGTACTTC
d_gene: -; v_gene: TRBV7-6; j_gene: TRBJ2-7; abundance: -; CDR3aa: CASSLGRGYEQYF; CDR3nt: TGTGCCAGCAGCTTAGGCAGGGGATACGAGCAGTACTTC
d_gene: TRBD2; v_gene: TRBV14; j_gene: TRBJ2-7; abundance: -; CDR3aa: CASSQAAGGYEQYF; CDR3nt: TGTGCCAGCAGCCAAGCAGCGGGAGGCTACGAGCAGTACTTC
d_gene: TRBD2; v_gene: TRBV27; j_gene: TRBJ2-1; abundance: -; CDR3aa: CASSLSSSGRAWNEQFF; CDR3nt: TGTGCCAGCAGTTTATCGTCTAGCGGGAGGGCCTGGAATGAGCAGTTCTTC
d_gene: -; v_gene: TRBV5-4; j_gene: TRBJ1-2; abundance: few; CDR3aa: CASEGADYGYTF; CDR3nt: TGTGCCAGCGAAGGCGCCGACTATGGCTACACCTTC
d_gene: -; v_gene: TRBV10-3; j_gene: TRBJ2-2; abundance: -; CDR3aa: CAISESERDTGELFF; CDR3nt: TGTGCCATCAGTGAGTCGGAGCGGGACACCGGGGAGCTGTTTTTT
d_gene: -; v_gene: TRBV27; j_gene: TRBJ2-7; abundance: -; CDR3aa: CASSLVPGLTYEQYF; CDR3nt: TGTGCCAGCAGTTTGGTACCAGGGTTGACCTACGAGCAGTACTTC
d_gene: -; v_gene: TRBV5-1; j_gene: TRBJ1-4; abundance: -; CDR3aa: CASSLDPRAESPSDNEKLFF; CDR3nt: TGCGCCAGCAGCTTGGATCCAAGGGCAGAGAGCCCCTCGGACAATGAAAAACTGTTTTTT
d_gene: -; v_gene: TRBV21-1; j_gene: TRBJ2-7; abundance: -; CDR3aa: CASSHENGTVSYEQYF; CDR3nt: TGTGCCAGCAGCCATGAGAACGGGACCGTCTCCTACGAGCAGTACTTC
d_gene: TRBD2; v_gene: TRBV19; j_gene: TRBJ2-3; abundance: -; CDR3aa: CASSMKRGAPLDTQYF; CDR3nt: TGTGCCAGTAGTATGAAGCGGGGGGCCCCCCTAGATACGCAGTATTTT
d_gene: TRBD1; v_gene: TRBV2; j_gene: TRBJ2-7; abundance: -; CDR3aa: CASRETPGPQTGNEDEQYF; CDR3nt: TGTGCCAGCAGGGAGACTCCGGGACCCCAGACAGGGAATGAGGACGAGCAGTACTTC
d_gene: -; v_gene: TRBV5-6; j_gene: TRBJ1-4; abundance: -; CDR3aa: CASSLRTEGEKLFF; CDR3nt: TGTGCCAGCAGCTTGCGGACGGAGGGTGAAAAACTGTTTTTT
d_gene: -; v_gene: TRBV9; j_gene: TRBJ1-2; abundance: -; CDR3aa: CASSVLPGPTPNYGYTF; CDR3nt: TGTGCCAGCAGCGTATTACCGGGACCTACCCCTAACTATGGCTACACCTTC
d_gene: TRBD2; v_gene: TRBV5-8; j_gene: TRBJ2-2; abundance: -; CDR3aa: CASSQVTSGGRNTGELFF; CDR3nt: TGTGCCAGCAGCCAAGTAACTAGCGGGGGGCGTAACACCGGGGAGCTGTTTTTT
d_gene: -; v_gene: TRBV7-9; j_gene: TRBJ1-6; abundance: -; CDR3aa: CASRDEYGTSRNSPLHF; CDR3nt: TGTGCCAGCAGGGACGAATACGGGACAAGCCGAAATTCACCCCTCCACTTT